The 11 T cell receptor beta chains in this list originate from one sample, sequenced in a study of cytomegalovirus exposure and HLA in healthy donors. 60 Vbeta and 13 Jbeta primers were used in PCR. The assay was immunoSEQ multiplex PCR, and TCRdb's table has in-frame clones only and misses some. The repertoire has 240,000 or so clones, about 80% of them found once; the top ten carry approximately 5.3%. The sequencing sample was made of PBMCs. The source of these receptors is a woman aged 35 to 49 in good health and CMV-seropositive.

There are a few counts of this clone. The chain couples TRBV19 to TRBJ1-5; D is unresolved. This CDR3 region has 14 residues. The V gene's germline CDR1 is LNHDA and CDR2 SQIVND (reference sequence). V was cut by 7 bases and J by 3 bases, with 13 bases left in between. For the CDR3, the DNA is TGTGCCAGTAAGCGTAGCGACGACAATCAGCCCCAGCATTTT. This gives the protein CASKRSDDNQPQHF. Full variable domain (outside the CDR3, taken from reference TRBV19 and TRBJ1-5): DGGITQSPKYLFRKEGQNVTLSCEQNLNHDAMYWYRQDPGQGLRLIYYSQIVNDFQKGDIAEGYSVSREKKESFPLTVTSAQKNPTAFYLCASKRSDDNQPQHFGDGTRLSIL.

This clone showed up just a few times. The V and J genes are TRBV30 and TRBJ1-5; D call uncertain. The CDR3 has 14 residues. Trimming removed 0 bases from V and 4 bases from J, with 10 bases in between. In germline, CDR1 is GTSNPN, CDR2 SVGIG (reference sequence). The CDR3 loop reads CAWSVTRENQPQHF. The DNA for the CDR3 is TGTGCCTGGAGTGTAACCCGCGAAAATCAGCCCCAGCATTTT.

The chain couples TRBV6-1 to TRBJ1-4, with 7 bases fitting TRBD1. Germline V lookup: CDR1 MNHNS, CDR2 SASEGT. This CDR3 region has 13 residues. The V and J ends lost 10 bases and 8 bases, in that order; junction bases with no gene match: 10. The CDR3 region is CATETGRGEKLFF. The CDR3 nucleotides are TGTGCCACGGAGACAGGGAGAGGGGAAAAACTGTTTTTT.

The table lists this clone with a count of one. The chain joins TRBV6-5 to TRBJ2-5; 9 nucleotides line up with TRBD1. V was clipped by 8 bases and J by 5 bases; unmatched bases: 6. The CDR3 has 13 amino acids. The germline gives CDR1 MNHEY, CDR2 SVGAGI. CDR3 DNA: TGTGCCAGCGTAGGGACAGGGCTGGAGACCCAGTACTTC. It codes for CASVGTGLETQYF.

J is TRBJ2-7 and V is TRBV11-3, with D maybe TRBD1 (6 bases). Trimming cost V 2 bases and J 5 bases, with 7 bases left between them. Looked up from germline, CDR1 is SGHNT and CDR2 is YENEEA. The CDR3 runs to 12 residues. DNA of the CDR3: TGTGCCAGCAGCTTAAACAGGGACGAGCAGTACTTC. This encodes CASSLNRDEQYF.

This clone has just a few counts. This chain uses TRBV10-3 with TRBJ1-5; 7 nucleotides line up with TRBD1. Unmatched junction bases numbered 8, after V lost 5 bases and J lost 1 base. In germline, CDR1 is ENHRY, CDR2 SYGVKD. The CDR3 runs 16 residues. CDR3 residues: CAISWSGTESNQPQHF. The DNA for the CDR3 is TGTGCCATCAGTTGGTCCGGGACAGAAAGCAATCAGCCCCAGCATTTT.

The chain combines TRBV29-1 with TRBJ2-7; no reliable D call. Germline loops: CDR1 SQVTM, CDR2 ANQGSEA. The CDR3 covers 13 residues. V dropped 1 base and J dropped 5 bases, with 12 bases sitting between them. The CDR3: CSVEGSLENEQYF. CDR3 coding DNA: TGCAGCGTTGAAGGGTCTTTAGAGAACGAGCAGTACTTC.

The chain employs TRBV14 and TRBJ2-7, with 7 bases that match TRBD1. Losses at the gene ends were 1 base for V and 4 bases for J; bases not matched to a gene: 7. The V gene's germline CDR1 is SGHDN and CDR2 FVKESK. CDR3 length: 15 residues. The CDR3 protein is CASSQVGQFPYEQYF. CDR3 DNA sequence: TGTGCCAGCAGCCAAGTGGGACAGTTTCCTTACGAGCAGTACTTC.

Here the CDR3 DNA reads TGTGCCAGCAGCGTAGCTACTTCCTACGAGCAGTACTTC. Its translation is CASSVATSYEQYF. The V gene is TRBV9, the J gene TRBJ2-7; D remains ambiguous. CDR3 length: 13 amino acids. Trimming shortened V by 0 bases and J by 1 base, and 5 bases separated the two germline ends. CDR1 is SGDLS, CDR2 YYNGEE, per germline.

The chain combines TRBV4-3 with TRBJ1-1, with TRBD1 matching 9 bases. Unmatched junction bases numbered 2, after V lost 1 base and J lost 5 bases. This CDR3 region has 14 residues. CDR1 and CDR2 from the germline V gene are LGHNA and YSLEER. The CDR3 nucleotides read TGCGCCAGCAGCCAAGGGACAGGGGAAACTGAAGCTTTCTTT. This encodes CASSQGTGETEAFF.

The chain joins TRBV19 to TRBJ2-2; 12 bases line up with TRBD2. The CDR3 consists of 21 residues. V shed 4 bases, J shed 0 bases, and the junction held 15 bases outside the gene matches. Germline V gene lookup returns CDR1 LNHDA and CDR2 SQIVND (reference sequence). CDR3: CASSTELFGLAGGSNTGELFF. As DNA, the CDR3 is TGTGCCAGTAGTACAGAGCTTTTTGGTCTAGCGGGAGGGTCGAACACCGGGGAGCTGTTTTTT.